This passage covers 8 T cell receptor beta chains from one sample sequenced in a study of cytomegalovirus exposure and HLA in healthy donors. Vbeta (60) and Jbeta (13) primers were used in the PCR. The protocol was immunoSEQ multiplex PCR, while the TCRdb copy is restricted to in-frame clones and leaves out a portion. The sample carries under 200,000 clones, about 76% recorded once. Sequenced material: PBMCs. The receptors stem from a woman in her thirties or forties in good health and CMV-seropositive.

The chain is built from TRBV7-2 and TRBJ2-1; no firm D call. This CDR3 spans 15 amino acids. Per germline, CDR1 SGHTA and CDR2 FQGNSA. The V end was cut by 1 base, the J end by 9 bases, with 16 bases between. The CDR3 reads CASSLDRIPQAEQFF. CDR3 sequence (DNA): TGTGCCAGCAGCTTAGATCGCATTCCTCAAGCTGAGCAGTTCTTC. Complete variable domain (other parts from reference TRBV7-2 and TRBJ2-1): GAGVSQSPSNKVTEKGKDVELRCDPISGHTALYWYRQSLGQGLEFLIYFQGNSAPDKSGLPSDRFSAERTGGSVSTLTIQRTQQEDSAVYLCASSLDRIPQAEQFFGPGTRLTVL.

This clone is a singleton in its sample. The V call is TRBV7-2, the J call TRBJ2-5; D remains unclear. The V end lost 1 base, the J end lost 5 bases, and 14 bases lay between the germline ends. The CDR3 sequence is 15 residues long. Looked up from germline, CDR1 is SGHTA and CDR2 is FQGNSA. This CDR3 is CASSLGSSLRETQYF. The CDR3 nucleotides are TGTGCCAGCAGCTTAGGGAGCAGCCTACGGGAGACCCAGTACTTC.

The V and J genes are TRBV25-1 and TRBJ1-4; the match to TRBD1 covers 8 bases. The germline V gene encodes CDR1 MGHDK and CDR2 SYGVNS. CDR3 length equals 14 residues. V shed 3 bases, J shed 6 bases, and the junction held 3 bases outside the gene matches. DNA of the CDR3: TGTGCCAGCAGTGACGACAGGGGAGATGAAAAACTGTTTTTT. Translated, it gives CASSDDRGDEKLFF.

This chain uses TRBV5-8 with TRBJ2-4; 7 bases line up with TRBD1. After removal of 4 bases from V and 15 bases from J, the junction contained 13 bases not matched to a gene. Germline V gene data show CDR1 as SGHTS and CDR2 as YDEGEE. The CDR3 extends over 13 amino acids. The CDR3 DNA follows: TGTGCCAGCAGCCGTGTTACAGGGGAGAAGGGGTACTTC. This codes for CASSRVTGEKGYF.

The genes are TRBV6-6 and TRBJ2-5; maybe TRBD2 (6 bases). Germline-derived CDR1 and CDR2 are MNHNY and SVGAGI (reference sequence). CDR3 length: 14 amino acids. The V and J ends lost 8 bases and 3 bases respectively, with 16 bases between them. CDR3 nucleotides: TGTGCCAGCCGAGGGAACGGCGGGGAAGAGACCCAGTACTTC. This codes for CASRGNGGEETQYF.

The V call is TRBV27, the J call TRBJ2-1; D is undetermined. The CDR3 totals 13 residues. The V and J ends lost 4 bases and 6 bases respectively, with 10 bases between them. Germline values: CDR1 MNHEY, CDR2 SMNVEV (reference sequence). CDR3 nucleotides: TGTGCCAGCAGTTGGGCAGCATCCAATGAGCAGTTCTTC. Translation gives CASSWAASNEQFF.

The table lists this clone with a count of one. The chain is built from TRBV27 and TRBJ2-7; TRBD2 agrees at 8 bases. The CDR3 contains 13 residues. V was clipped by 5 bases and J by 6 bases; unmatched bases: 6. Germline lookup yields CDR1 MNHEY and CDR2 SMNVEV (reference sequence). The CDR3 reads CASSDSGTGEQYF. The CDR3 DNA follows: TGTGCCAGCAGTGATAGCGGGACGGGCGAGCAGTACTTC.

This chain links TRBV13 with TRBJ2-3; 12 bases are a match to TRBD2. The CDR3 is 21 residues long. CDR1 is PRHDT, CDR2 FYEKMQ, per germline (reference sequence). After removal of 4 bases from V and 2 bases from J, the junction contained 19 bases not matched to a gene. The chain's CDR3 is CASSSSLGPSGRALTTDTQYF. The CDR3 nucleotides are TGTGCCAGCAGCTCCTCCCTAGGCCCTAGCGGGAGGGCCCTCACCACAGATACGCAGTATTTT.